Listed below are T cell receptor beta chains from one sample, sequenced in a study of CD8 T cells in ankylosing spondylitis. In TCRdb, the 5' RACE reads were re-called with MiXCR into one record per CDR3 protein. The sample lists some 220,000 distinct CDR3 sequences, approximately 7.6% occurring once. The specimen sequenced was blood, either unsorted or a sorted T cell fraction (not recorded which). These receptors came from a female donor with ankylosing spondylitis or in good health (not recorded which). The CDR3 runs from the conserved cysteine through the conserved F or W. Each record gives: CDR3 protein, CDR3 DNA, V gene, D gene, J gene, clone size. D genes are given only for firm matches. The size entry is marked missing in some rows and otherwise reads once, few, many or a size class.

cdr3_aa: CASSRGRGSSYEQYF
cdr3_nt: TGTGCCAGCAGCCGTGGGCGCGGGAGCTCCTACGAGCAGTACTTC
v_call: TRBV12-3/TRBV12-4
d_call: TRBD2
j_call: TRBJ2-7
clone_size: -

cdr3_aa: CASRYREIYGYTF
cdr3_nt: TGTGCCAGCAGATACAGGGAAATCTATGGCTACACCTTC
v_call: TRBV12-3/TRBV12-4
d_call: -
j_call: TRBJ1-2
clone_size: -

cdr3_aa: CASTHLKGTQYF
cdr3_nt: TGTGCCAGCACCCACCTAAAGGGGACCCAGTACTTC
v_call: TRBV7-8
d_call: -
j_call: TRBJ2-5
clone_size: many

cdr3_aa: CSVEDNQSSYEQYF
cdr3_nt: TGCAGCGTTGAAGACAATCAGAGCTCCTACGAGCAGTACTTC
v_call: TRBV29-1
d_call: -
j_call: TRBJ2-7
clone_size: many

cdr3_aa: CASSPWWTTGLDGYTF
cdr3_nt: TGTGCCAGCAGCCCTTGGTGGACTACAGGTCTAGATGGCTACACCTTC
v_call: TRBV5-6
d_call: -
j_call: TRBJ1-2
clone_size: many

cdr3_aa: CASSWGTGTRTNYDGYTF
cdr3_nt: TGCGCCAGCAGCTGGGGGACAGGGACCCGCACGAACTATGATGGCTACACCTTC
v_call: TRBV5-1
d_call: TRBD1
j_call: TRBJ1-2
clone_size: many

cdr3_aa: CASSYVTGGNQPQHF
cdr3_nt: TGTGCCAGCAGTTACGTGACAGGGGGCAATCAGCCCCAGCATTTT
v_call: TRBV6-2/TRBV6-3
d_call: TRBD1
j_call: TRBJ1-5
clone_size: many

cdr3_aa: CASSFGGITDTQYF
cdr3_nt: TGTGCCAGCAGTTTTGGCGGGATCACAGATACGCAGTATTTT
v_call: TRBV12-3/TRBV12-4
d_call: -
j_call: TRBJ2-3
clone_size: many

cdr3_aa: CSASPVTSTDTQYF
cdr3_nt: TGCAGTGCTAGTCCGGTTACTAGCACAGATACGCAGTATTTT
v_call: TRBV20-1
d_call: -
j_call: TRBJ2-3
clone_size: many

cdr3_aa: CASPGIHSYNEQFF
cdr3_nt: TGTGCCAGCCCGGGGATCCACTCCTACAATGAGCAGTTCTTC
v_call: TRBV27
d_call: -
j_call: TRBJ2-1
clone_size: many

cdr3_aa: CASSFRLAGRETQYF
cdr3_nt: TGCGCCAGCAGCTTCCGACTGGCAGGTCGGGAGACCCAGTACTTC
v_call: TRBV5-1
d_call: -
j_call: TRBJ2-5
clone_size: few

cdr3_aa: CASGFPGGLSGNTIYF
cdr3_nt: TGTGCCAGCGGGTTTCCAGGGGGCCTCTCTGGAAACACCATATATTTT
v_call: TRBV2
d_call: TRBD1
j_call: TRBJ1-3
clone_size: many

cdr3_aa: CASGRGSEAFF
cdr3_nt: TGTGCCAGTGGGAGAGGGTCTGAAGCTTTCTTT
v_call: TRBV19
d_call: -
j_call: TRBJ1-1
clone_size: many

cdr3_aa: CASSIPPEQYF
cdr3_nt: TGTGCCAGCAGTATCCCCCCCGAGCAGTACTTC
v_call: TRBV6-2/TRBV6-3
d_call: -
j_call: TRBJ2-7
clone_size: many

cdr3_aa: CASSFQIPGLQETQYF
cdr3_nt: TGCGCCAGCAGCTTTCAGATACCGGGTCTTCAAGAGACCCAGTACTTC
v_call: TRBV5-1
d_call: -
j_call: TRBJ2-5
clone_size: many

cdr3_aa: CASSELAGGYNEQFF
cdr3_nt: TGTGCCAGCAGCGAACTAGCGGGAGGATACAATGAGCAGTTCTTC
v_call: TRBV6-2/TRBV6-3
d_call: TRBD2
j_call: TRBJ2-1
clone_size: many

cdr3_aa: CSAPRLSGANVLTF
cdr3_nt: TGCAGTGCGCCCCGCCTCTCTGGGGCCAACGTCCTGACTTTC
v_call: TRBV20-1
d_call: -
j_call: TRBJ2-6
clone_size: many

cdr3_aa: CSALLGIQYF
cdr3_nt: TGCAGCGCCCTGCTTGGCATTCAGTACTTC
v_call: TRBV29-1
d_call: -
j_call: TRBJ2-4
clone_size: many

cdr3_aa: CASSLSGRPGYTF
cdr3_nt: TGTGCCAGCAGTTTATCGGGGAGGCCGGGCTACACCTTC
v_call: TRBV12-3/TRBV12-4
d_call: -
j_call: TRBJ1-2
clone_size: many

cdr3_aa: CAWSEEGAEAFF
cdr3_nt: TGTGCCTGGAGTGAGGAGGGCGCTGAAGCTTTCTTT
v_call: TRBV30
d_call: -
j_call: TRBJ1-1
clone_size: many

cdr3_aa: CASSPRTGRSEQYF
cdr3_nt: TGTGCCAGCAGCCCTAGGACAGGGAGGAGCGAGCAGTACTTC
v_call: TRBV3-1
d_call: TRBD1
j_call: TRBJ2-7
clone_size: many

cdr3_aa: CSARGSSESGTNTDTQYF
cdr3_nt: TGCAGTGCTAGGGGGTCGAGTGAAAGCGGGACAAACACAGATACGCAGTATTTT
v_call: TRBV20-1
d_call: -
j_call: TRBJ2-3
clone_size: many

cdr3_aa: CASSLAGRAGGPQYF
cdr3_nt: TGTGCCAGCAGCTTAGCCGGGAGGGCCGGTGGACCGCAGTATTTT
v_call: TRBV7-8
d_call: TRBD2
j_call: TRBJ2-3
clone_size: many

cdr3_aa: CASSLDREGNEQFF
cdr3_nt: TGTGCCAGCAGCTTAGACAGGGAAGGCAATGAGCAGTTCTTC
v_call: TRBV11-2
d_call: -
j_call: TRBJ2-1
clone_size: many

cdr3_aa: CSASVPSTDTQYF
cdr3_nt: TGCAGTGCTAGCGTGCCTTCGACAGATACGCAGTATTTT
v_call: TRBV20-1
d_call: -
j_call: TRBJ2-3
clone_size: many

cdr3_aa: CSVMVSYEQYF
cdr3_nt: TGCAGCGTAATGGTTTCCTACGAGCAGTACTTC
v_call: TRBV29-1
d_call: -
j_call: TRBJ2-7
clone_size: many

cdr3_aa: CASSFYSSNNEQFF
cdr3_nt: TGTGCCAGCAGTTTTTATTCCTCCAACAATGAGCAGTTCTTC
v_call: TRBV12-3/TRBV12-4
d_call: -
j_call: TRBJ2-1
clone_size: few

cdr3_aa: CAALEPGLVPEETQYF
cdr3_nt: TGTGCCGCACTCGAACCGGGACTAGTTCCCGAAGAGACCCAGTACTTC
v_call: TRBV6-1
d_call: TRBD2
j_call: TRBJ2-5
clone_size: many

cdr3_aa: CASTQADTQYF
cdr3_nt: TGTGCCAGCACCCAAGCTGATACGCAGTATTTT
v_call: TRBV7-9
d_call: -
j_call: TRBJ2-3
clone_size: -

cdr3_aa: CASSFDGWDEQFF
cdr3_nt: TGCGCCAGCAGCTTCGACGGATGGGATGAGCAGTTCTTC
v_call: TRBV5-1
d_call: -
j_call: TRBJ2-1
clone_size: many

cdr3_aa: CASSLARAGWDIQYF
cdr3_nt: TGTGCCAGCAGCTTAGCGCGGGCAGGGTGGGACATTCAGTACTTC
v_call: TRBV7-2
d_call: -
j_call: TRBJ2-4
clone_size: -

cdr3_aa: CASSPRDVQETQYF
cdr3_nt: TGTGCCAGCTCACCACGGGACGTCCAAGAGACCCAGTACTTC
v_call: TRBV18
d_call: -
j_call: TRBJ2-5
clone_size: few

cdr3_aa: CAWSVPPYEQYF
cdr3_nt: TGTGCCTGGAGTGTACCCCCCTACGAGCAGTACTTC
v_call: TRBV30
d_call: -
j_call: TRBJ2-7
clone_size: many

cdr3_aa: CSVLGGWNTEAFF
cdr3_nt: TGCAGCGTTCTTGGGGGCTGGAACACTGAAGCTTTCTTT
v_call: TRBV29-1
d_call: -
j_call: TRBJ1-1
clone_size: many

cdr3_aa: CATSRGLNSPLHF
cdr3_nt: TGTGCCACCAGCAGGGGTCTTAATTCACCCCTCCACTTT
v_call: TRBV15
d_call: -
j_call: TRBJ1-6
clone_size: many

cdr3_aa: CASSLNRLNEQFF
cdr3_nt: TGTGCCAGCAGTTTGAACAGGCTAAATGAGCAGTTCTTC
v_call: TRBV27
d_call: -
j_call: TRBJ2-1
clone_size: many

cdr3_aa: CASSRVGGGNTEAFF
cdr3_nt: TGTGCCAGCAGCCGGGTGGGGGGGGGAAACACTGAAGCTTTCTTT
v_call: TRBV7-8
d_call: -
j_call: TRBJ1-1
clone_size: -

cdr3_aa: CASSYTRLDLNNEQFF
cdr3_nt: TGTGCCAGCAGTTACACCCGACTCGACCTCAACAATGAGCAGTTCTTC
v_call: TRBV6-2/TRBV6-3
d_call: -
j_call: TRBJ2-1
clone_size: many

cdr3_aa: CASSLALAGAKQQFF
cdr3_nt: TGCGCCAGCAGCTTGGCACTAGCGGGGGCCAAACAGCAGTTCTTC
v_call: TRBV5-1
d_call: TRBD2
j_call: TRBJ2-1
clone_size: many

cdr3_aa: CSAGTGGRRSNEKLFF
cdr3_nt: TGCAGCGCCGGTACGGGGGGCAGAAGGAGTAATGAAAAACTGTTTTTT
v_call: TRBV29-1
d_call: -
j_call: TRBJ1-4
clone_size: many

cdr3_aa: CASSLGHLSYEQCF
cdr3_nt: TGCGCCAGCAGCTTGGGGCACCTCTCCTACGAGCAGTGCTTC
v_call: TRBV5-1
d_call: -
j_call: TRBJ2-7
clone_size: -